Shown below are 27 T cell receptor beta chains from a single sample sequenced in a study of blood T cell repertoires in COVID-19. Measured with immunoSEQ multiplex PCR; TCRdb has only the in-frame clones, and not every one. The sample consists of more than 250,000 clones, approximately 92% of them appearing once. The sample was PBMCs or T cells enriched from blood (not recorded which). The receptors come from a woman aged 25 to 39 who had recovered from COVID-19.

This clone was found a few times. The chain carries TRBV11-3 and TRBJ1-1, with D tentatively TRBD1 (5 bases). The V gene lost 1 base and the J gene lost 0 bases, with 12 bases spanning the gap. The CDR3 sequence is 16 residues long. Germline V lookup: CDR1 SGHNT, CDR2 YENEEA. DNA of the CDR3: TGTGCCAGCAGCTTAGGTACAGGAAACATGAACACTGAAGCTTTCTTT. It yields the protein CASSLGTGNMNTEAFF.

This sequence joins TRBV5-4 and TRBJ2-2; 7 bases are a match to TRBD2. The CDR3 is 13 amino acids. In germline, CDR1 is SGHNT, CDR2 YYREEE (reference sequence). Trimming removed 4 bases from V and 5 bases from J; junction bases left unmatched: 2. The CDR3 region has the DNA TGTGCCAGCAGCCTAGCGGATACCGGGGAGCTGTTTTTT. Translated, it gives CASSLADTGELFF.

The chain joins TRBV5-8 to TRBJ2-5, with 7 bases fitting TRBD2. The germline CDR1 and CDR2 sequences are SGHTS and YDEGEE. CDR3 length equals 18 residues. V dropped 1 base and J dropped 1; count of bases not matched to a gene: 13. CDR3 in DNA: TGTGCCAGCAGCTTGTATGTAGGGCCTAGCGGCACCCAAGAGACCCAGTACTTC. Translated, it gives CASSLYVGPSGTQETQYF.

The V gene is TRBV27, the J gene TRBJ1-1; 7 bases map to TRBD1. J gave up 8 bases and V 2 bases, and 5 bases lay outside the gene matches. The length of the CDR3 is 13 residues. Germline V gives CDR1 MNHEY, CDR2 SMNVEV (reference sequence). This chain's CDR3 is CASSLTSTGEAFF. The CDR3 bases are TGTGCCAGCAGTTTAACCTCGACAGGGGAAGCTTTCTTT.

CDR3 coding DNA: TGTGCCATCAGTGAAACCGAAACCGACAGGGGGCGGATAGCCCAAGAGACCCAGTACTTC. It is translated as CAISETETDRGRIAQETQYF. The chain joins TRBV10-3 to TRBJ2-5, with 10 bases matching TRBD1. The CDR3 covers 20 residues. The V gene end was trimmed by 3 bases and the J gene end by 1 base; junction bases not matched to a gene: 17. CDR1 ENHRY and CDR2 SYGVKD come from the germline V gene.

The rearrangement joins TRBV2 to TRBJ2-2; weak D call: TRBD2 (6 bases). The CDR3 runs 15 residues. Germline V gene data show CDR1 as SNHLY and CDR2 as FYNNEI. V was shortened by 4 bases and J by 5 bases, with 14 bases between the two germline ends. The CDR3 loop reads CASSGVRRETGELFF. DNA for the CDR3: TGTGCCAGCAGTGGGGTTAGGAGGGAAACCGGGGAGCTGTTTTTT.

V usage is TRBV4-2 and J usage is TRBJ2-3; 13 bases match TRBD2. CDR1 and CDR2 (germline): LGHNA, YNFKEQ. The CDR3 is made up of 17 amino acids. Unmatched junction bases numbered 3, after V lost 2 bases and J lost 1 base. CDR3 coding DNA: TGTGCCAGCAGCCAAACAACTAGCGGGAGGGGCACAGATACGCAGTATTTT. Its translation: CASSQTTSGRGTDTQYF.

This chain connects TRBV11-3 to TRBJ1-1; D might be TRBD1 (6 bases). The CDR3 spans 16 residues. Germline V gene lookup returns CDR1 SGHNT and CDR2 YENEEA. V was clipped by 4 bases and J by 2 bases, with 17 bases between them. CDR3 sequence reads: CASSSTLQGKNTEAFF. CDR3 sequence (DNA): TGTGCCAGCAGCTCAACCCTACAGGGAAAAAACACTGAAGCTTTCTTT.

The V call is TRBV11-3, the J call TRBJ1-1; 12 nucleotides match TRBD1. The CDR3 is made up of 14 amino acids. Germline loops: CDR1 SGHNT, CDR2 YENEEA. The J segment lost 4 bases and the V segment lost 8 bases, leaving 5 bases of the junction unmatched. CDR3: CASGPGQGATEAFF. In DNA form, the CDR3 reads TGTGCCAGCGGGCCGGGACAGGGGGCCACTGAAGCTTTCTTT.

The chain employs TRBV28 and TRBJ1-2, with TRBD1 matching over 11 bases. CDR1 and CDR2 (germline): MDHEN, SYDVKM. V was clipped by 5 bases and J by 8 bases; unmatched bases: 13. The CDR3 has 16 residues. CDR3 nucleotides: TGTGCCAGCAGTACCAAAACCGGGACAGGGGGGAGCGGCTACACCTTC. This translates into CASSTKTGTGGSGYTF.

V is TRBV7-3 and J is TRBJ2-5, with a weak D call TRBD2 (5 bases). V lost 5 bases to trimming and J lost 2 bases, with 9 bases between them. The CDR3 length is 13 residues. Germline CDR1 is SGHTA and CDR2 is FQGTGA. The CDR3 coding sequence is TGTGCCAGCAGCACCGGGATACAAGAGACCCAGTACTTC. This sequence encodes CASSTGIQETQYF.

The J gene is TRBJ2-5, the V gene TRBV25-1, with D perhaps TRBD2 (5 bases). Germline loops: CDR1 MGHDK, CDR2 SYGVNS. V lost 1 base and J lost 3, with 15 bases in between. There are 16 residues in the CDR3. The CDR3 region is CASSELAAAAKETQYF. In nucleotides, the CDR3 is TGTGCCAGCAGTGAATTAGCAGCGGCAGCTAAAGAGACCCAGTACTTC.

V is TRBV5-4 and J is TRBJ1-1; 7 nucleotides match TRBD1. This CDR3 comprises 13 residues. Trimming at V came to 6 bases and at J to 4 bases, leaving 6 bases not matched to a gene. The germline gives CDR1 SGHNT, CDR2 YYREEE (reference sequence). This CDR3 is CASKRTGATEAFF. CDR3 nucleotide sequence: TGTGCCAGCAAAAGAACAGGGGCCACTGAAGCTTTCTTT.

The chain joins TRBV5-8 to TRBJ2-5, with a tentative D call TRBD2 (7 bases). The V end lost 4 bases, the J end lost 5 bases, and 9 bases lay between the germline ends. Germline-derived CDR1 and CDR2 are SGHTS and YDEGEE. The length of the CDR3 is 12 residues. The CDR3 region is CASSEGGETQYF. DNA for the CDR3: TGTGCCAGCAGCGAGGGGGGGGAGACCCAGTACTTC. The full variable domain, completed using reference TRBV5-8 and TRBJ2-5, is EAGVTQSPTHLIKTRGQQATLRCSPISGHTSVYWYQQALGLGLQFLLWYDEGEERNRGNFPPRFSGRQFPNYSSELNVNALELEDSALYLCASSEGGETQYFGPGTRLLVL.

This chain joins TRBV7-9 and TRBJ2-1, with D possibly being TRBD2 (5 bases). CDR3 length equals 12 residues. Germline values: CDR1 SEHNR, CDR2 FQNEAQ (reference sequence). V was trimmed by 7 bases and J by 8 bases, leaving 12 bases between them. CDR3 protein: CASKDSSHEQFF. CDR3 nucleotide sequence: TGTGCCAGCAAGGACTCTAGCCATGAGCAGTTCTTC. Combining the CDR3 with reference TRBV7-9 and TRBJ2-1 gives the whole variable domain DTGVSQNPRHKITKRGQNVTFRCDPISEHNRLYWYRQTLGQGPEFLTYFQNEAQLEKSRLLSDRFSAERPKGSFSTLEIQRTEQGDSAMYLCASKDSSHEQFFGPGTRLTVL.

The rearrangement joins TRBV7-2 to TRBJ1-2; no clear D gene. The V and J ends lost 2 bases and 8 bases respectively, with 21 bases between them. This CDR3 is 16 amino acids long. The germline V gene has CDR1 SGHTA and CDR2 FQGNSA. The CDR3 coding sequence is TGTGCCAGCAGCTTACCACGCGAAAGCGGTCTGCAGGGCTACACCTTC. Its protein product is CASSLPRESGLQGYTF.

The gene calls are TRBV19 and TRBJ2-1, with TRBD2 matching 7 bases. The CDR3 runs to 18 residues. From germline, CDR1 is LNHDA and CDR2 SQIVND (reference sequence). V dropped 10 bases and J dropped 0; count of bases not matched to a gene: 18. This chain's CDR3 is CATVGSIVRETSYNEQFF. CDR3 in DNA: TGTGCCACGGTGGGGTCTATAGTGCGGGAGACCTCCTACAATGAGCAGTTCTTC.

The V gene is TRBV7-2, the J gene TRBJ2-3; TRBD2 matches 15 bases. CDR1 SGHTA and CDR2 FQGNSA come from the germline V gene. V gave up 5 bases and J gave up 6 bases; unmatched junction bases: 15. The CDR3 totals 19 residues. CDR3 residues: CASSTYGTSGGPVGDTQYF. CDR3 bases: TGTGCCAGCAGCACCTATGGGACTAGCGGGGGGCCCGTGGGGGATACGCAGTATTTT.

This chain links TRBV18 with TRBJ1-5; no firm D call. Germline V gene sequence: CDR1 KGHSH, CDR2 LQKENI. The CDR3 totals 13 residues. Between the trimmed V and J ends, which lost 6 bases and 6 bases, there was a span of 12 bases. This chain's CDR3 is CASSERGTQPQHF. The CDR3 DNA reads TGTGCCAGCTCGGAACGGGGTACTCAGCCCCAGCATTTT.

CDR3 region: CASSPRDAGNYNEQFF. The CDR3 bases are TGCGCCAGCAGCCCCAGAGATGCGGGGAACTACAATGAGCAGTTCTTC. The rearrangement joins TRBV4-3 to TRBJ2-1, with a tentative D call TRBD2 (6 bases). The CDR3 is 16 amino acids. The V gene's germline CDR1 is LGHNA and CDR2 YSLEER. V was clipped by 4 bases and J by 3 bases, with 16 bases between them.

The CDR3 DNA is TGTGCCTGGAGTATACCAGGGGTTGTTAGCACTGAAGCTTTCTTT. The encoded protein is CAWSIPGVVSTEAFF. The J gene is TRBJ1-1, the V gene TRBV30; perhaps TRBD1 as D (6 bases). The CDR3 has 15 amino acids. CDR1 is GTSNPN and CDR2 is SVGIG in the germline V gene (reference sequence). V gave up 2 bases and J gave up 4 bases, with 17 bases separating them. Together with reference TRBV30 and TRBJ1-1, the CDR3 gives the full variable domain: SQTIHQWPATLVQPVGSPLSLECTVEGTSNPNLYWYRQAAGRGLQLLFYSVGIGQISSEVPQNLSASRPQDRQFILSSKKLLLSDSGFYLCAWSIPGVVSTEAFFGQGTRLTVV.

Here the CDR3 reads CASTLLAGGREQYF. The CDR3, as DNA: TGTGCCAGCACTCTACTAGCGGGAGGTCGCGAGCAGTACTTC. The gene calls are TRBV6-5 and TRBJ2-7, with 12 bases fitting TRBD2. The CDR3 extends over 14 amino acids. Germline values: CDR1 MNHEY, CDR2 SVGAGI. The junction had 7 bases not matched to a gene; V was cut back by 7 bases and J by 6 bases.

V and J are TRBV28 and TRBJ1-6; possible D gene TRBD1, 6 bases. V shed 8 bases and J shed 6 bases, with 17 bases lying between them. CDR1 MDHEN and CDR2 SYDVKM come from the germline V gene. CDR3 size: 15 residues. CDR3 nucleotide sequence: TGTGCCAGCTTTTTCCGAGGACAGCTTAATTCACCCCTCCACTTT. Protein: CASFFRGQLNSPLHF.

This sequence joins TRBV5-6 and TRBJ2-7; 12 bases fit TRBD1. This CDR3 is built from 15 residues. J gave up 7 bases and V 0 bases, and 5 bases lay outside the gene matches. Germline lookup yields CDR1 SGHDT and CDR2 YYEEEE. CDR3 protein: CASSLAGTGGREQYF. The CDR3 coding sequence is TGTGCCAGCAGCTTGGCGGGGACAGGGGGCAGGGAGCAGTACTTC.

V and J are TRBV4-1 and TRBJ1-1; perhaps TRBD1 as D (5 bases). The germline V gene encodes CDR1 MGHRA and CDR2 YSYEKL. This CDR3 has 17 amino acids. Deletions cut 1 base from V and 4 bases from J, with 19 bases between. The CDR3 region is CASSQGPGRGGSTEAFF. DNA for the CDR3: TGCGCCAGCAGCCAAGGGCCGGGGCGGGGAGGGAGCACTGAAGCTTTCTTT.

This clone was counted between two and nine times. V is TRBV19 and J is TRBJ1-1, with unresolved D. Trimming shortened V by 3 bases and J by 1 base, and 12 bases separated the two germline ends. Germline V gene sequence: CDR1 LNHDA, CDR2 SQIVND (reference sequence). This CDR3 spans 15 amino acids. The DNA for the CDR3 is TGTGCCAGTAGTATCCTCTCAACTGGGAACACTGAAGCTTTCTTT. It is translated as CASSILSTGNTEAFF.

V and J are TRBV28 and TRBJ2-7; 8 nucleotides line up with TRBD2. In germline, CDR1 is MDHEN, CDR2 SYDVKM. The CDR3 covers 17 residues. The V segment lost 6 bases and the J segment 7 bases; nucleotides outside the gene matches: 20. Here the CDR3 DNA reads TGTGCCAGCAGCCCTAGGACTCCGAGAGCGGGAGTAGGGGAGCAGTACTTC. Protein: CASSPRTPRAGVGEQYF.